Presented here are 13 T cell receptor beta chains from one specimen sequenced in a study of early T cells in non-severe SARS-CoV-2 infection. TCRdb independently ran MiXCR on the 5' RACE reads; one entry per CDR3 protein. This table holds 35,000 to 45,000 distinct CDR3 sequences, 12% found once. The sequencing sample was made of whole blood. These receptors originate from an adult who was a healthcare worker with PCR-confirmed SARS-CoV-2 infection or an uninfected control (not recorded which).

This clonotype was seen many times. The chain is built from TRBV4-3 and TRBJ2-3; D not certain. The CDR3 sequence is 16 residues long. The germline V gene has CDR1 LGHNA and CDR2 YSLEER. The V and J ends lost 0 bases and 4 bases respectively, with 14 bases between them. CDR3 coding DNA: TGCGCCAGCAGCCAAGATCCCCCTGGATCTGCAGATACGCAGTATTTT. This sequence encodes CASSQDPPGSADTQYF.

The sample holds a few counts of this clonotype. The gene calls are TRBV7-2 and TRBJ2-3; 11 bases match TRBD2. This CDR3 has 17 amino acids. V gave up 5 bases and J gave up 1 base; unmatched junction bases: 8. CDR1 is SGHTA, CDR2 FQGNSA, per germline. As DNA, the CDR3 is TGTGCCAGCAGCACCCCTCAGACTAGCGGGGGCACAGATACGCAGTATTTT. It yields the protein CASSTPQTSGGTDTQYF.

In this sample, this clonotype turned up many times. The chain links TRBV24-1 to TRBJ2-1; TRBD1 is a possible D gene (6 bases). Germline V CDR1 and CDR2: KGHDR, SFDVKD. Trimming removed 3 bases at V and 7 bases at J, with 21 bases between. The CDR3 extends over 17 amino acids. Here the CDR3 DNA reads TGTGCCACCAGTGATCGGTCTGGGGGCCTCGCATATAATGAGCAGTTCTTC. The encoded protein is CATSDRSGGLAYNEQFF.

The sample holds a few counts of this clonotype. The chain combines TRBV28 with TRBJ1-3; D is unresolved. The length of the CDR3 is 16 residues. Germline CDR1 reads MDHEN; CDR2 reads SYDVKM. Trimming cost V 6 bases and J 0 bases, with 15 bases left between them. The CDR3 region is CASSSLRSRSGNTIYF. The CDR3 DNA follows: TGTGCCAGCAGCTCCCTGAGGAGCCGCTCTGGAAACACCATATATTTT.

This clonotype occurred a few times. This sequence joins TRBV5-4 and TRBJ2-5; TRBD1 is a possible D gene (6 bases). CDR1 and CDR2 from the germline V gene are SGHNT and YYREEE (reference sequence). The length of the CDR3 is 14 residues. V was cut by 5 bases and J by 5 bases, with 16 bases left in between. The CDR3 bases are TGTGCCAGCAGAAAAGACACAGGGTCGGAGACCCAGTACTTC. This translates into CASRKDTGSETQYF.

V gene TRBV25-1 combines with J gene TRBJ2-1; D ambiguous. This CDR3 is 12 amino acids long. Per germline, CDR1 MGHDK and CDR2 SYGVNS. Trimming removed 5 bases from V and 7 bases from J, with 9 bases in between. CDR3 nucleotides: TGTGCCAGCAGTCGGACCGAGAATGAGCAGTTCTTC. This translates into CASSRTENEQFF. The full variable domain, its missing parts supplied by reference TRBV25-1 and TRBJ2-1, is EADIYQTPRYLVIGTGKKITLECSQTMGHDKMYWYQQDPGMELHLIHYSYGVNSTEKGDLSSESTVSRIRTEHFPLTLESARPSHTSQYLCASSRTENEQFFGPGTRLTVL.

A few counts support this clonotype. The chain uses TRBV3-1 and TRBJ2-1, with D tentatively TRBD1 (6 bases). With 2 bases removed from V and 9 bases from J, the gap between germline ends came to 14 bases. CDR1 is LGHDT, CDR2 YNNKEL, per germline (reference sequence). The CDR3 has 14 amino acids. The CDR3 loop is CASSQTTGLTEQFF. The CDR3 nucleotides read TGTGCCAGCAGCCAAACGACAGGCCTAACTGAGCAGTTCTTC.

This clonotype has a count of ten or more. The chain combines TRBV11-2 with TRBJ2-1; D might be TRBD1 (7 bases). V lost 1 base and J 8 bases, leaving 15 bases between the germline ends. The germline V gene has CDR1 SGHAT and CDR2 FQNNGV. The CDR3 is 15 amino acids. The CDR3 reads CASSLAGGLIDEQFF. The CDR3 DNA is TGTGCCAGCAGCTTAGCAGGGGGGCTTATTGATGAGCAGTTCTTC. The entire variable domain, with the rest obtained from reference TRBV11-2 and TRBJ2-1, is as follows: EAGVAQSPRYKIIEKRQSVAFWCNPISGHATLYWYQQILGQGPKLLIQFQNNGVVDDSQLPKDRFSAERLKGVDSTLKIQPAKLEDSAVYLCASSLAGGLIDEQFFGPGTRLTVL.

The chain employs TRBV11-2 and TRBJ2-3, with D possibly being TRBD1 or TRBD2 (5 bases each). Germline V gene lookup returns CDR1 SGHAT and CDR2 FQNNGV. The V gene lost 5 bases and the J gene lost 0 bases, with 9 bases spanning the gap. The CDR3 length is 14 residues. CDR3 coding DNA: TGTGCCAGCAGCCACCGGGACAGCACAGATACGCAGTATTTT. Protein product: CASSHRDSTDTQYF.

CDR3 sequence reads: CASSQDVGTGANVLTF. The CDR3 nucleotides read TGCGCCAGCAGCCAAGATGTAGGGACTGGGGCCAACGTCCTGACTTTC. The chain combines TRBV4-3 with TRBJ2-6; D is undetermined. Deletions cut 0 bases from V and 2 bases from J, with 8 bases between. This CDR3 is built from 16 residues. Per germline, CDR1 LGHNA and CDR2 YSLEER.

The table lists this clonotype with many counts. This chain links TRBV3-1 with TRBJ1-1, with 10 bases fitting TRBD1. The CDR3 extends over 14 amino acids. J gave up 6 bases and V 6 bases, and 7 bases lay outside the gene matches. Germline V gene sequence: CDR1 LGHDT, CDR2 YNNKEL (reference sequence). Here the CDR3 reads CASSRDRGSAEAFF. The CDR3 DNA reads as TGTGCCAGCAGTAGGGACAGGGGAAGCGCTGAAGCTTTCTTT. Complete variable domain (other parts from reference TRBV3-1 and TRBJ1-1): DTAVSQTPKYLVTQMGNDKSIKCEQNLGHDTMYWYKQDSKKFLKIMFSYNNKELIINETVPNRFSPKSPDKAHLNLHINSLELGDSAVYFCASSRDRGSAEAFFGQGTRLTVV.

This clonotype is labeled as medium-sized. The J gene is TRBJ2-3, the V gene TRBV4-2, with 7 bases identical to TRBD2. Germline V CDR1 and CDR2: LGHNA, YNFKEQ. The CDR3 is made up of 16 amino acids. The V gene end was trimmed by 0 bases and the J gene end by 3 bases; junction bases not matched to a gene: 6. The CDR3 DNA reads as TGTGCCAGCAGCCAAGAATTTGGCGGGGGTACAGATACGCAGTATTTT. Protein product: CASSQEFGGGTDTQYF.

Many counts were recorded for this clonotype. This chain joins TRBV18 and TRBJ2-7; maybe TRBD2 (8 bases). V lost 8 bases and J lost 3, with 14 bases in between. The CDR3 loop spans 13 amino acids. Germline V gives CDR1 KGHSH, CDR2 LQKENI. The CDR3 sequence: CASRGGQNYEQYF. For the CDR3, the DNA is TGTGCCAGCCGGGGGGGACAGAACTACGAGCAGTACTTC. The full variable domain, rest sourced from reference TRBV18 and TRBJ2-7, is NAGVMQNPRHLVRRRGQEARLRCSPMKGHSHVYWYRQLPEEGLKFMVYLQKENIIDESGMPKERFSAEFPKEGPSILRIQQVVRGDSAAYFCASRGGQNYEQYFGPGTRLTVT.